The 8 T cell receptor beta chains in this list originate from one sample, sequenced in a study of T cell responses to AZD1222 COVID-19 vaccine. Generated by immunoSEQ multiplex PCR, the TCRdb table keeps only in-frame clones and is missing some. This table has some 140,000 clones, over 85% appearing once. The material was peripheral blood, obtained on day 0 of AZD1222 vaccination. The receptor source for this set is an adult in good health.

The chain recombines TRBV6-4 with TRBJ2-1; the D gene is possibly TRBD2 (6 bases). The length of the CDR3 is 13 residues. The V and J ends lost 3 bases and 8 bases respectively, with 11 bases between them. CDR1 MRHNA and CDR2 SNTAGT come from the germline V gene. CDR3 DNA sequence: TGTGCCAGCAGTGATGGGACTTCCCATGAGCAGTTCTTC. Residues: CASSDGTSHEQFF.

The V call is TRBV19, the J call TRBJ1-5; 9 bases fit TRBD1. Looked up from germline, CDR1 is LNHDA and CDR2 is SQIVND (reference sequence). This CDR3 spans 15 amino acids. The V segment lost 4 bases and the J segment 7 bases; nucleotides outside the gene matches: 8. CDR3 nucleotides: TGTGCCAGTAGTACAGGACAGGGGTTGGTACAGCCCCAGCATTTT. Translating it yields CASSTGQGLVQPQHF.

The rearrangement uses TRBV25-1 and TRBJ1-2; possibly TRBD1 for D (6 bases). In germline, CDR1 is MGHDK, CDR2 SYGVNS. V lost 4 bases, J lost 6 bases, and 12 bases lay in between. This CDR3 has 13 residues. CDR3 coding DNA: TGTGCCAGCAGTGGGGGGGCGGGAAATGGCTACACCTTC. Translating it yields CASSGGAGNGYTF.

The rearrangement uses TRBV7-2 and TRBJ1-4, with D possibly TRBD1 on 6 matching bases. In germline, CDR1 is SGHTA, CDR2 FQGNSA. V lost 10 bases and J lost 8, with 23 bases in between. This CDR3 is 15 amino acids long. The DNA for the CDR3 is TGTGCCACCGCCTACGGTCAGGGGAGGGGGGAAAAACTGTTTTTT. Amino acid sequence: CATAYGQGRGEKLFF.

The chain employs TRBV6-2 or TRBV6-3 and TRBJ1-1; D might be TRBD1 (6 bases). Germline V CDR1 and CDR2: MNHEY, SVGEGT. V shed 6 bases and J shed 0 bases, with 17 bases lying between them. The CDR3 has 16 amino acids. The CDR3 DNA sequence: TGTGCCAGCAGCCGACCACAGGGAGGGATGAACACTGAAGCTTTCTTT. Translation gives CASSRPQGGMNTEAFF.

The chain combines TRBV27 with TRBJ2-1, with D possibly TRBD2 on 6 matching bases. The V gene's germline CDR1 is MNHEY and CDR2 SMNVEV (reference sequence). Deletions cut 3 bases from V and 10 bases from J, with 16 bases between. The CDR3 contains 14 residues. This chain's CDR3 is CASSFSRAGFEQFF. For the CDR3, the DNA is TGTGCCAGCAGTTTCTCCCGGGCGGGGTTCGAGCAGTTCTTC.

V usage is TRBV6-5 and J usage is TRBJ2-1, with a tentative D call TRBD2 (7 bases). This CDR3 contains 14 residues. Germline loops: CDR1 MNHEY, CDR2 SVGAGI. With 3 bases removed from V and 5 bases from J, the gap between germline ends came to 11 bases. The CDR3 DNA is TGTGCCAGCAGTTATCAGCGGGACAACAATGAGCAGTTCTTC. As protein: CASSYQRDNNEQFF.

The V and J genes are TRBV5-1 and TRBJ1-4; TRBD1 might be the D (5 bases). Trimming stripped 4 bases from V and 6 bases from J, with 19 bases between. Looked up from germline, CDR1 is SGHRS and CDR2 is YFSETQ. The CDR3 is 16 amino acids. The chain's CDR3 is CASSPVGAGRDEKLFF. The DNA for the CDR3 is TGCGCCAGCAGCCCTGTCGGAGCAGGGAGAGATGAAAAACTGTTTTTT.